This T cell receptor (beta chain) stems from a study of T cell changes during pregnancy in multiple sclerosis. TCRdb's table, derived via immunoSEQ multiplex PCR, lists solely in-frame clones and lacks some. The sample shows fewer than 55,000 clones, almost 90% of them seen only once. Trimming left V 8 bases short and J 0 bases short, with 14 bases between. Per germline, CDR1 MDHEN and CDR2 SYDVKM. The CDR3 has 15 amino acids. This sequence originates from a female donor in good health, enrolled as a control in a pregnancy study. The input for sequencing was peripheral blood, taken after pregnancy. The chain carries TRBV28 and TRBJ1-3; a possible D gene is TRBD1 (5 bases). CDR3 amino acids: CASWGSPGSGNTIYF. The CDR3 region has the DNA TGTGCCAGCTGGGGCAGCCCGGGCTCTGGAAACACCATATATTTT.